The entry below describes one TCR beta chain. This sample was included in a study of blood T cell repertoires in COVID-19. As for the study in general: The cDNA or gDNA used as material had been derived from T cells, B-cell-depleted T cells, or PBMCs.

Residents of 20 to 25 US areas, aged roughly 18 to 90 years, made up the participants. Cohort allocation depended upon clinical history that participants reported. Using immunoSEQ multiplex PCR, the repertoire was profiled, and TCRdb retains in-frame clones only, with some absent. The data hold about 480,000 clones, with roughly nine tenths observed a single time. Sequencing was carried out using PBMCs or T cells enriched from blood (not recorded which). This receptor was obtained from a woman between 55 and 75 years old who had recovered from COVID-19.

For the CDR3, the DNA is TGTGCCACCAGCAGAGAGATGGGACAGGGACGCTACGAGCAGTACGTC. It yields the protein CATSREMGQGRYEQYV. The J gene is TRBJ2-7, the V gene TRBV15; TRBD1 agrees at 9 bases. Germline V CDR1 and CDR2: LNHNV, YYDKDF (reference sequence). This CDR3 spans 16 amino acids. With V trimmed by 0 bases and J by 3 bases, 6 bases remained unmatched.